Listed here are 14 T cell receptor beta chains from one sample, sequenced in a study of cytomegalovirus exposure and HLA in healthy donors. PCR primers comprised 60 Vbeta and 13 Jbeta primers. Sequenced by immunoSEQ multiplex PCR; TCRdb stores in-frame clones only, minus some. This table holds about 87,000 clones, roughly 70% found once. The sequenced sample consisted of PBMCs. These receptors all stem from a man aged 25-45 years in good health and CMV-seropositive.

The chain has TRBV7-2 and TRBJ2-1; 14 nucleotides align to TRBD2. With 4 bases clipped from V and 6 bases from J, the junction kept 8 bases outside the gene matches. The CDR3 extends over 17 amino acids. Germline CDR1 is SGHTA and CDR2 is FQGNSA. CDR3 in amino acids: CASSSRTSGRRGNEQFF. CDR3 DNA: TGTGCCAGCAGCTCCAGGACTAGCGGGAGGAGGGGCAATGAGCAGTTCTTC.

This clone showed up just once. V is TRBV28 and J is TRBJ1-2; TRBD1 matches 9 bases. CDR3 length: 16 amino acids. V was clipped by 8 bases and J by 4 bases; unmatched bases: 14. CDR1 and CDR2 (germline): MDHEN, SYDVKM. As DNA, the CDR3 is TGTGCCAGCGGATCGGGACAGGGCGGCCTAAGCTATGGCTACACCTTC. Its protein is CASGSGQGGLSYGYTF.

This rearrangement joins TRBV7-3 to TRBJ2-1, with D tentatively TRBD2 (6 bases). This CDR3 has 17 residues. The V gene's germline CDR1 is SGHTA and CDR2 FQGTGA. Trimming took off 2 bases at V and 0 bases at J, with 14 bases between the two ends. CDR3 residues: CASSLVASAYSYNEQFF. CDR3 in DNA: TGTGCCAGCAGCTTAGTCGCTAGCGCTTACTCCTACAATGAGCAGTTCTTC.

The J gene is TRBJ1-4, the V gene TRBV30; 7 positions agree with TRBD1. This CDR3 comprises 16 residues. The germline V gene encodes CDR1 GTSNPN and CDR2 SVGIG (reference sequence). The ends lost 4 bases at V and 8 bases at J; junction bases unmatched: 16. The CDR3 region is CAWNRGQAAPVEKLFF. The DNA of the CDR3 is TGTGCCTGGAACCGCGGACAGGCGGCTCCCGTAGAAAAACTGTTTTTT.

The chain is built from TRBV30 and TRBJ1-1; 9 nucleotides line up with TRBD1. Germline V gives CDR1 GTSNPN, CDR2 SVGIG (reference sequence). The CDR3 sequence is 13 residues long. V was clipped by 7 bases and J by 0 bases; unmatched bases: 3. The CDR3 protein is CAYYRGLNTEAFF. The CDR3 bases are TGTGCCTACTACAGGGGGCTGAACACTGAAGCTTTCTTT.

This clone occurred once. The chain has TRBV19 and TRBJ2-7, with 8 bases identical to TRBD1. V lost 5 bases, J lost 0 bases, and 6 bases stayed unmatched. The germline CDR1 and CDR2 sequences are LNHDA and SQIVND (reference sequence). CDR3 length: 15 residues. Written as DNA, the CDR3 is TGTGCCAGTAGTTCAACCGGACAGGGCTCCTACGAGCAGTACTTC. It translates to CASSSTGQGSYEQYF. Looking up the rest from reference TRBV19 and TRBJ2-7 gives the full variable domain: DGGITQSPKYLFRKEGQNVTLSCEQNLNHDAMYWYRQDPGQGLRLIYYSQIVNDFQKGDIAEGYSVSREKKESFPLTVTSAQKNPTAFYLCASSSTGQGSYEQYFGPGTRLTVT.

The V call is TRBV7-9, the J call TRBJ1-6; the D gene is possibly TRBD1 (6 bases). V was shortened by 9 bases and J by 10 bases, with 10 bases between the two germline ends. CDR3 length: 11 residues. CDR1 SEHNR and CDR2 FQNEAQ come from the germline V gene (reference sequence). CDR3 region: CASNRDSPLHF. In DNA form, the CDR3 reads TGTGCCAGTAACAGGGACTCACCCCTCCACTTT.

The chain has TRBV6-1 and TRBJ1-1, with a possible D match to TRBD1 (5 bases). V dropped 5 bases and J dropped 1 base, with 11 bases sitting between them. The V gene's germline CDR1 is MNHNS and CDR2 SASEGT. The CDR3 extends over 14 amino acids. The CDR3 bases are TGTGCCAGCAGTTTAGACAGCCCGAACACTGAAGCTTTCTTT. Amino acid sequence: CASSLDSPNTEAFF.

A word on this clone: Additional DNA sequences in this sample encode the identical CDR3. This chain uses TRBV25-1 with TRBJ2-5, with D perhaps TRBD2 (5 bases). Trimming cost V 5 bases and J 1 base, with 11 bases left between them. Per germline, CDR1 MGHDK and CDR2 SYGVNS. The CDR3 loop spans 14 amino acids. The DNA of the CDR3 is TGTGCCAGCAGTCCACGAGGAGGCCAAGAGACCCAGTACTTC. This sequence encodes CASSPRGGQETQYF.

The CDR3 coding sequence is TGTGCCTCTAAAGGGGACTATTTAGCGGGGGAGACCCAGTACTTC. It translates to CASKGDYLAGETQYF. This sequence joins TRBV10-3 and TRBJ2-5, with 8 bases lining up with TRBD2. The germline CDR1 and CDR2 sequences are ENHRY and SYGVKD. This CDR3 comprises 15 residues. V trimming: 11 bases; J trimming: 5 bases; junction bases outside the gene matches: 16.

The CDR3 DNA reads TGTGCCAGCAGCGTAGGGGGCGGGAGGGCGAATGAGCAGTTCTTC. Protein product: CASSVGGGRANEQFF. The chain couples TRBV9 to TRBJ2-1; 9 nucleotides align to TRBD2. This CDR3 is built from 15 residues. J lost 7 bases, V lost 0 bases, and 5 bases had no gene match. From germline, CDR1 is SGDLS and CDR2 YYNGEE.

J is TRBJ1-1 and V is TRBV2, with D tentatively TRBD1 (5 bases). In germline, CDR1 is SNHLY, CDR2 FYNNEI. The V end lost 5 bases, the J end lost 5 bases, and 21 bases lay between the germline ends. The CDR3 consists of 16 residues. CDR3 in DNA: TGTGCCAGCAGTTTGAAGGGGCCCCGAGGAGGGACTGAAGCTTTCTTT. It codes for CASSLKGPRGGTEAFF.

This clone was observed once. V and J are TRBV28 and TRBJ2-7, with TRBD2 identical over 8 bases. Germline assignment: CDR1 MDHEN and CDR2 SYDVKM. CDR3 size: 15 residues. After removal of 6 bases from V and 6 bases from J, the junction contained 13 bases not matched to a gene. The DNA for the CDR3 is TGTGCCAGCAGGACCTTCGGGGCGGGAGGTCGCGAGCAGTACTTC. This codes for CASRTFGAGGREQYF.

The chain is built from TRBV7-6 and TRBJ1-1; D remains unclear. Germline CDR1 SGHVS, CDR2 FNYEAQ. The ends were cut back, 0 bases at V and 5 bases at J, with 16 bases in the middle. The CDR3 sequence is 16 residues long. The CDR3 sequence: CASSLAAFGGLTEAFF. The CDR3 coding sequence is TGTGCCAGCAGCTTAGCCGCTTTCGGAGGGCTAACTGAAGCTTTCTTT.